This record concerns one TCR beta chain sequence. The data belong to a study of blood T cell repertoires in COVID-19. Turning to the study itself: COVID-19 samples, acute and convalescent, were from the United States, Italy and Spain. The analysed material was cDNA or gDNA that came from T cells, B-cell-depleted T cells, or PBMCs.

CDR3 length equals 14 residues. Germline CDR1 is SGHNT and CDR2 is YYREEE (reference sequence). The V segment lost 2 bases and the J segment 7 bases; nucleotides outside the gene matches: 6. This table comes from immunoSEQ multiplex PCR, and its TCRdb copy is limited to in-frame clones, with some not included. Among roughly 99,000 clones, 60% to 85% were seen once, and the ten largest hold around 18%. The chain employs TRBV5-4 and TRBJ2-4, with 7 bases that match TRBD1. The source of this sequence is a woman over 75 with active or convalescent COVID-19. Sequences were obtained from peripheral blood. The CDR3 here is CASSFGTAFNIQYF. DNA of the CDR3: TGTGCCAGCAGCTTTGGGACAGCGTTCAACATTCAGTACTTC.